These T cell receptor beta chains were read from a single sample in a study of blood T cell repertoires in COVID-19. Assay used: immunoSEQ multiplex PCR; TCRdb lists only in-frame clones, some missing. The table includes over 45,000 clones, approximately 88% detected once. Sequenced sample: peripheral blood. The receptors were sampled from a man between 70 and 80 years old with acute or convalescent COVID-19. The CDR3 runs from the conserved cysteine through the conserved F or W. A D gene is named only where the DNA matches it firmly.

TRBV7-2	TRBD1	TRBJ1-3	CASSLTGGNSGNTIYF
TRBV11-2	TRBD2	TRBJ2-2	CASSFAGTSGVGELFF
TRBV6-6	TRBD1	TRBJ2-2	CASSSLGQGAGELFF
TRBV5-6	TRBD1	TRBJ1-2	CASSLGTGGSNYGYTF
TRBV10-3	TRBD2	TRBJ2-3	CAISGRASGSPDTQYF
TRBV27	NA	TRBJ1-2	CASSLKRAADSFRAPGRNTF
TRBV7-2	NA	TRBJ2-1	CASSPSRGHNEQFF
TRBV6-5	TRBD2	TRBJ2-7	CASSSWEGQSEQYF
TRBV11-2	NA	TRBJ2-3	CASSLREEQYF
TRBV7-2	TRBD2	TRBJ2-5	CASSPGLAGETQYF
TRBV5-1	NA	TRBJ1-3	CASSLDGRSGNTIYF
TRBV11-3	TRBD1	TRBJ2-7	CASSLGQGIYEQYF
TRBV28	NA	TRBJ1-5	CASSLSEGGNQPQHF
TRBV5-1	TRBD1	TRBJ2-6	CASTTGTGGSGANVLTF
TRBV27	NA	TRBJ2-3	CASSLYGGAITDTQYF
TRBV2	NA	TRBJ2-7	CASSEAGRFSYEQYF
TRBV7-9	NA	TRBJ1-1	CASSLARADPEAFF
TRBV6-5	NA	TRBJ2-5	CASRPSIHFQETQYF